Listed here are 21 T cell receptor beta chains from one sample, sequenced in a study of shared clonotypes between healthy human individuals. Positively selected for CCR7, the CD45RO-negative cells used as naive CD8 cells excluded terminally differentiated effector memory CD45RA+ cells. Libraries were prepared by immunoSEQ multiplex PCR; TCRdb keeps only in-frame clonotypes and omits some of them. The repertoire includes 2 million to 2.5 million clones, about 92% of them detected once, and over 1.5% sits in the top ten. Sequencing was carried out using naive CD8+ T cells from PBMCs. The receptors were gathered from a man younger than 35 in good health. Some clones in this sample may be carry-over from other donors' samples.

V and J are TRBV10-2 and TRBJ2-1, with D unclear. V was trimmed by 6 bases and J by 0 bases, leaving 9 bases between them. CDR3 length equals 14 residues. Germline CDR1 WSHSY, CDR2 SAAADI. The DNA of the CDR3 is TGCGCCAGCAGGGCGCAGAGCTCCTACAATGAGCAGTTCTTC. Residues: CASRAQSSYNEQFF.

This clone appeared once. The genes are TRBV6-1 and TRBJ1-2; unclear D gene. Deletions cut 4 bases from V and 3 bases from J, with 12 bases between. The CDR3 consists of 14 residues. The V gene's germline CDR1 is MNHNS and CDR2 SASEGT. The CDR3 spells CASSGKRSDYGYTF. The CDR3 DNA is TGTGCCAGCAGTGGGAAGCGGTCGGACTATGGCTACACCTTC.

The CDR3 nucleotides read TGTGCCAGCAGTTACGATGGAGCTAGCGGGACCTACGAGCAGTACTTC. Its protein is CASSYDGASGTYEQYF. V usage is TRBV6-5 and J usage is TRBJ2-7, with 9 bases fitting TRBD2. Trimming at V came to 2 bases and at J to 2 bases, leaving 7 bases not matched to a gene. Germline CDR1 is MNHEY and CDR2 is SVGAGI. This CDR3 has 16 residues.

This rearrangement joins TRBV4-2 to TRBJ1-1; possibly TRBD1 for D (5 bases). Germline lookup yields CDR1 LGHNA and CDR2 YNFKEQ. The V end was cut by 1 base, the J end by 3 bases, with 9 bases between. This CDR3 spans 14 amino acids. CDR3 in amino acids: CASSQGGAYTEAFF. The CDR3 DNA is TGTGCCAGCAGCCAAGGAGGGGCTTACACTGAAGCTTTCTTT.

This chain uses TRBV30 with TRBJ2-7; D unresolved. The CDR3 runs to 11 residues. Germline V lookup: CDR1 GTSNPN, CDR2 SVGIG (reference sequence). Trimming removed 1 base at V and 4 bases at J, with 5 bases between. This chain's CDR3 is CAWSGLYEQYF. The CDR3, as DNA: TGTGCCTGGAGTGGGCTTTACGAGCAGTACTTC.

The V and J genes are TRBV4-3 and TRBJ2-5; a possible D gene is TRBD2 (5 bases). V was trimmed by 4 bases and J by 5 bases, leaving 11 bases between them. The length of the CDR3 is 13 residues. The germline V gene encodes CDR1 LGHNA and CDR2 YSLEER. The CDR3 loop reads CASSLRTGETQYF. The CDR3 coding sequence is TGCGCCAGCAGCCTCCGAACGGGGGAGACCCAGTACTTC.

V gene TRBV16 combines with J gene TRBJ2-5; TRBD1 or TRBD2 may be the D gene (5 bases each). CDR3 length equals 16 residues. The V end lost 4 bases, the J end lost 2 bases, and 17 bases lay between the germline ends. Germline V gives CDR1 KGHSY, CDR2 FQNENV. CDR3 amino acids: CASSPWDGETQETQYF. The CDR3, as DNA: TGTGCCAGCAGCCCTTGGGACGGCGAAACACAAGAGACCCAGTACTTC.

The chain couples TRBV28 to TRBJ2-7, with D perhaps matching TRBD1 (5 bases). CDR1 is MDHEN, CDR2 SYDVKM, per germline. V dropped 6 bases and J dropped 0 bases, with 12 bases sitting between them. The CDR3 has 14 amino acids. The DNA for the CDR3 is TGTGCCAGCAGGAGCAGGGCATTCTCCTACGAGCAGTACTTC. Translation: CASRSRAFSYEQYF.

The chain is built from TRBV7-9 and TRBJ2-5, with TRBD1 as a possible D gene (6 bases). The germline V gene encodes CDR1 SEHNR and CDR2 FQNEAQ (reference sequence). The CDR3 spans 16 residues. V lost 2 bases, J lost 0 bases, and 13 bases lay in between. The CDR3 sequence is CASSLFGQRYQETQYF. CDR3 in DNA: TGTGCCAGCAGCTTATTCGGACAGAGGTACCAAGAGACCCAGTACTTC.

The chain combines TRBV5-4 with TRBJ1-2, with D maybe TRBD1 (6 bases). The CDR3 length is 15 residues. Trimming cost V 2 bases and J 2 bases, with 13 bases left between them. The germline V gene encodes CDR1 SGHNT and CDR2 YYREEE (reference sequence). CDR3 DNA sequence: TGTGCCAGCAGCTTATGGGACACGGTCAACTATGGCTACACCTTC. This gives the protein CASSLWDTVNYGYTF.

The rearrangement joins TRBV10-2 to TRBJ2-1; D remains ambiguous. The CDR3 runs to 13 residues. Germline CDR1 reads WSHSY; CDR2 reads SAAADI. The V and J ends lost 8 bases and 4 bases respectively, with 12 bases between them. The CDR3 protein is CASAFATYNEQFF. As DNA, the CDR3 is TGCGCCAGCGCTTTCGCAACTTACAATGAGCAGTTCTTC.

The chain has TRBV7-9 and TRBJ2-5, with TRBD2 matching 11 bases. The CDR3 spans 14 residues. Looked up from germline, CDR1 is SEHNR and CDR2 is FQNEAQ (reference sequence). V lost 7 bases, J lost 3 bases, and 4 bases stayed unmatched. CDR3 nucleotide sequence: TGTGCCAGCACCGAGACTAGCGGGAAAGAGACCCAGTACTTC. Amino acid sequence: CASTETSGKETQYF.

For this clone: The sample has other DNA sequences that encode this CDR3 too. The J gene is TRBJ2-7, the V gene TRBV10-3, with D perhaps TRBD2 (6 bases). The V end was cut by 0 bases, the J end by 3 bases, with 9 bases between. This CDR3 is 14 amino acids long. Per the germline V gene, CDR1 is ENHRY and CDR2 is SYGVKD. The chain's CDR3 is CAISESGGNYEQYF. The CDR3 bases are TGTGCCATCAGTGAGTCGGGCGGGAACTACGAGCAGTACTTC.

The V gene is TRBV5-5, the J gene TRBJ2-7; 7 bases map to TRBD1. Looked up from germline, CDR1 is SGHKS and CDR2 is YYEKEE (reference sequence). The trim removed 1 base at V and 1 base at J, leaving 8 bases unmatched. CDR3 size: 16 residues. The CDR3 nucleotides read TGTGCCAGCAGCTTGCGAGGGGGCGCGACTTCCTACGAGCAGTACTTC. As protein: CASSLRGGATSYEQYF.

This clone was seen once. V gene TRBV19 combines with J gene TRBJ2-1, with 7 nucleotides matching TRBD1. This CDR3 has 15 residues. With 5 bases clipped from V and 2 bases from J, the junction kept 6 bases outside the gene matches. Germline V gives CDR1 LNHDA, CDR2 SQIVND (reference sequence). The CDR3: CASSDRERPYNEQFF. For the CDR3, the DNA is TGTGCCAGTAGTGACAGGGAAAGGCCCTACAATGAGCAGTTCTTC.

The chain links TRBV2 to TRBJ2-1, with 15 bases matching TRBD2. After removal of 4 bases from V and 7 bases from J, the junction contained 17 bases not matched to a gene. Germline values: CDR1 SNHLY, CDR2 FYNNEI. The CDR3 has 20 amino acids. The CDR3 DNA reads as TGTGCCAGCAGTGTACCGGGGACTAGCGGGAGGATCAGGGAGAATAATGAGCAGTTCTTC. It encodes CASSVPGTSGRIRENNEQFF.

This rearrangement joins TRBV18 to TRBJ2-3; 10 bases match TRBD1. This CDR3 has 15 residues. J lost 6 bases, V lost 5 bases, and 8 bases had no gene match. Germline V gene lookup returns CDR1 KGHSH and CDR2 LQKENI. CDR3 sequence (DNA): TGTGCCAGCTCAACCCGGGACAGGGGCTGGGATACGCAGTATTTT. This codes for CASSTRDRGWDTQYF.

The chain recombines TRBV12-5 with TRBJ2-3; TRBD2 agrees at 11 bases. CDR1 and CDR2 from the germline V gene are LGHNT and FRNRAP. The length of the CDR3 is 17 residues. V gave up 0 bases and J gave up 2 bases; unmatched junction bases: 4. CDR3 protein: CASGLVSGLADTDTQYF. Written as DNA, the CDR3 is TGTGCTAGTGGTTTGGTCTCGGGACTAGCGGACACAGATACGCAGTATTTT.

This clone has a single count. This chain uses TRBV2 with TRBJ2-5; perhaps D is TRBD1 or TRBD2 (5 bases each). Germline V gene sequence: CDR1 SNHLY, CDR2 FYNNEI. Trimming removed 11 bases from V and 3 bases from J, with 16 bases in between. The CDR3 extends over 13 amino acids. The CDR3 coding sequence is TGTGCCGCGGTTTTTAGGGGAGAAGAGACCCAGTACTTC. Protein product: CAAVFRGEETQYF.

The V gene is TRBV2, the J gene TRBJ2-4, with a possible D match to TRBD2 (5 bases). The CDR3 spans 15 residues. Germline loops: CDR1 SNHLY, CDR2 FYNNEI. The germline V and J ends were trimmed by 7 bases and 0 bases, with 13 bases remaining between them. The CDR3 here is CASIRKAVAKNIQYF. The CDR3 DNA follows: TGTGCCAGCATCCGAAAAGCGGTAGCCAAAAACATTCAGTACTTC.

The chain employs TRBV7-6 and TRBJ2-1, with 9 bases matching TRBD1. The V and J ends lost 5 bases and 9 bases, in that order; junction bases with no gene match: 5. CDR3 length equals 13 residues. The germline V gene encodes CDR1 SGHVS and CDR2 FNYEAQ. In DNA, the CDR3 is TGTGCCAGCAGCGGAGGACAGGGGCTTGAGCAGTTCTTC. Its protein is CASSGGQGLEQFF.